The 11 T cell receptor beta chains listed next were all sequenced from one sample in a study of identifying expanded T cells in peripheral blood. Method: immunoSEQ multiplex PCR; TCRdb's copy keeps in-frame clones and lacks some. Found here are 130,000 or so clones, about four fifths of them singletons; the top ten hold approximately 3%. Source material: blood. The receptors were gathered from a person aged 18 to 75 in good health.

A note on this clone: Other DNA sequences within the sample encode an identical CDR3. V gene TRBV5-1 combines with J gene TRBJ1-1; D is perhaps TRBD1 (5 bases). Trimming left V 2 bases short and J 5 bases short, with 10 bases between. The CDR3 has 13 residues. Per the germline V gene, CDR1 is SGHRS and CDR2 is YFSETQ. CDR3 region: CASSFTQGTEAFF. As DNA, the CDR3 is TGCGCCAGCAGCTTTACTCAGGGTACTGAAGCTTTCTTT.

The chain recombines TRBV19 with TRBJ1-1, with D possibly being TRBD1 (6 bases). Germline CDR1 LNHDA, CDR2 SQIVND (reference sequence). V dropped 6 bases and J dropped 1 base, with 12 bases sitting between them. CDR3 length: 14 residues. The CDR3 loop reads CASRPTGTNTEAFF. CDR3 DNA: TGTGCCAGTAGGCCCACAGGGACGAACACTGAAGCTTTCTTT.

V is TRBV19 and J is TRBJ1-1, with a weak D call TRBD1 (6 bases). Trimming left V 4 bases short and J 5 bases short, with 20 bases between. The CDR3 contains 16 residues. Germline V gene data show CDR1 as LNHDA and CDR2 as SQIVND (reference sequence). The CDR3 DNA is TGTGCCAGTAGTACCCAGGAGGGCCAGGGGCTGACTGAAGCTTTCTTT. It translates to CASSTQEGQGLTEAFF.

The genes are TRBV27 and TRBJ2-3, with D possibly matching TRBD1 (6 bases). CDR3 length equals 16 residues. V lost 2 bases, J lost 2 bases, and 14 bases lay in between. Germline CDR1 MNHEY, CDR2 SMNVEV (reference sequence). The DNA of the CDR3 is TGTGCCAGCAGTTTAGGGTCTGGACAGCACACAGATACGCAGTATTTT. Translating it yields CASSLGSGQHTDTQYF.

This chain uses TRBV11-3 with TRBJ1-1, with D uncertain. Germline V gives CDR1 SGHNT, CDR2 YENEEA. Trimming removed 5 bases from V and 7 bases from J, with 14 bases in between. CDR3 length equals 13 residues. The CDR3 spells CASSLRQALEAFF. In nucleotides, the CDR3 is TGTGCCAGCAGCCTCCGGCAGGCCCTTGAAGCTTTCTTT.

This clone was found a few times. The J gene is TRBJ1-2, the V gene TRBV7-2; no definite D call. Germline values: CDR1 SGHTA, CDR2 FQGNSA. The V end was cut by 8 bases, the J end by 6 bases, with 19 bases between. The CDR3 runs to 14 residues. The CDR3 reads CASPYSTAGDGYTF. The CDR3 nucleotides are TGTGCCAGCCCATATAGTACGGCAGGTGATGGCTACACCTTC.

The chain joins TRBV2 to TRBJ1-2, with D unresolved. The ends were cut back, 6 bases at V and 8 bases at J, with 16 bases in the middle. Germline V gives CDR1 SNHLY, CDR2 FYNNEI. The CDR3 contains 13 residues. As DNA, the CDR3 is TGTGCCAGCAGGTCCGAGACCTTTAGGGGCTACACCTTC. It yields the protein CASRSETFRGYTF. The full variable domain, rest sourced from reference TRBV2 and TRBJ1-2, is EPEVTQTPSHQVTQMGQEVILRCVPISNHLYFYWYRQILGQKVEFLVSFYNNEISEKSEIFDDQFSVERPDGSNFTLKIRSTKLEDSAMYFCASRSETFRGYTFGSGTRLTVV.

V usage is TRBV4-2 and J usage is TRBJ2-1; D is possibly TRBD2 (6 bases). V dropped 1 base and J dropped 0 bases, with 13 bases sitting between them. The CDR3 loop spans 17 amino acids. The germline V gene encodes CDR1 LGHNA and CDR2 YNFKEQ. CDR3 sequence reads: CASSQATGTGSYNEQFF. As DNA, the CDR3 is TGTGCCAGCAGCCAAGCCACTGGGACTGGCTCCTACAATGAGCAGTTCTTC.

This clone turned up a few times. Additional DNA sequences in this sample encode the identical CDR3. The rearrangement links TRBV5-6 to TRBJ2-1, with 15 bases lining up with TRBD2. J lost 7 bases, V lost 2 bases, and 1 base had no gene match. Germline lookup yields CDR1 SGHDT and CDR2 YYEEEE. The CDR3 totals 15 residues. CDR3 in amino acids: CASSLGLAGGNEQFF. The CDR3 bases are TGTGCCAGCAGCTTAGGACTAGCGGGAGGGAATGAGCAGTTCTTC. Variable domain in full (rest from reference TRBV5-6 and TRBJ2-1): DAGVTQSPTHLIKTRGQQVTLRCSPKSGHDTVSWYQQALGQGPQFIFQYYEEEERQRGNFPDRFSGHQFPNYSSELNVNALLLGDSALYLCASSLGLAGGNEQFFGPGTRLTVL.

Regarding this clone: The same CDR3 can be traced to other DNA sequences in this sample. The CDR3, as DNA: TGTGCCAGCAGCTTAGGATTGGACTATGGCTACACCTTC. As protein: CASSLGLDYGYTF. The rearrangement links TRBV11-2 to TRBJ1-2, with D hard to call. The CDR3 runs 13 residues. Germline V gene sequence: CDR1 SGHAT, CDR2 FQNNGV. V was pared by 1 base and J by 3 bases, with 6 bases between. Supplemented by reference TRBV11-2 and TRBJ1-2, the full variable domain reads EAGVAQSPRYKIIEKRQSVAFWCNPISGHATLYWYQQILGQGPKLLIQFQNNGVVDDSQLPKDRFSAERLKGVDSTLKIQPAKLEDSAVYLCASSLGLDYGYTFGSGTRLTVV.

The chain links TRBV6-1 to TRBJ1-1; 8 positions match TRBD1. The CDR3 has 14 amino acids. The junction had 14 bases not matched to a gene; V was cut back by 6 bases and J by 11 bases. Looked up from germline, CDR1 is MNHNS and CDR2 is SASEGT. The CDR3 is CASRGWDRNHPAFF. The CDR3 nucleotides are TGTGCCAGCAGGGGTTGGGACAGGAATCACCCGGCTTTCTTT.